This T cell receptor beta chain was sequenced during a study of regulatory T cells in long-lasting Graves disease. Study-wide findings and caveats: With persistent disease, TRBV28, TRBJ1-2 and TRBJ2-5 were the favored segments.

Indicated time point: newly diagnosed GD, antithyroid drugs for less than 3 months. The TCR library was prepared using RNA isolated from PBMCs. Sequencing libraries for TCR beta were prepared with iRepertoire HTBI primers and Arm-PCR of CDR3 regions. TCRdb passed the multiplex PCR reads through MiXCR, listing each CDR3 protein once. The sample comprises more than 400,000 distinct CDR3 sequences, less than 20% of which are singletons, and around 10% rests with the top ten. The CDR3 consists of 11 residues. With 5 bases removed from V and 1 base from J, the gap between germline ends came to 6 bases. The germline V gene has CDR1 SQVTM and CDR2 ANQGSEA. This clonotype was seen only a few times. Its specificity is not known. The data were also submitted as part of a second study, on T cells in Graves' hyperthyroidism and ophthalmopathy. That paper notes: Each diagnosis was grounded in clinical symptoms, serum thyroxine and TRAb, thyroid ultrasound, and orbital computed tomography. The TCR CDR3 first-round RT-PCR relied on the HTBI primer set. A median approximately 6.5 months before onset, the model predicted ophthalmopathy.

The TCR was taken from a woman in her 30s with Graves disease. The J gene is TRBJ2-7, the V gene TRBV29-1; D is ambiguous. Sequenced here: peripheral blood mononuclear cells (PBMCs), sampled at new diagnosis, from a patient treated with antithyroid drugs. The CDR3 bases are TGCAGCGTTCGCAGTTCCTACGAGCAGTACTTC. It encodes CSVRSSYEQYF.